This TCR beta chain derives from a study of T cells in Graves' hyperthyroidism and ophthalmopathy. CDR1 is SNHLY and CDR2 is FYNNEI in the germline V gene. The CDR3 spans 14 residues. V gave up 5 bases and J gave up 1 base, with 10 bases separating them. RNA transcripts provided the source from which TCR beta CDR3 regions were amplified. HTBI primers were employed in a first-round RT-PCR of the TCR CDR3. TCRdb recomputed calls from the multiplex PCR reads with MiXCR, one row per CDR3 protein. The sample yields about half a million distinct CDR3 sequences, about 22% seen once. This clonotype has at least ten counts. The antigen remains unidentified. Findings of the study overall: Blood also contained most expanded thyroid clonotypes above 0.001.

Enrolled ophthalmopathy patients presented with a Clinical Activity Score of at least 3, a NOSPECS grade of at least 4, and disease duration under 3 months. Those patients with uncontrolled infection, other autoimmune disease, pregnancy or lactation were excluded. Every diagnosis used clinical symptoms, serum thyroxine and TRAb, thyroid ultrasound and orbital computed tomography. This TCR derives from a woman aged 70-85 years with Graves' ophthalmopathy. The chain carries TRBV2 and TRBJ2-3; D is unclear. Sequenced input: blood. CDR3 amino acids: CASSIVRGTDTQYF. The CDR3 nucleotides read TGTGCCAGCAGTATAGTACGGGGCACAGATACGCAGTATTTT. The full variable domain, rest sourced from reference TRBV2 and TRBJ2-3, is EPEVTQTPSHQVTQMGQEVILRCVPISNHLYFYWYRQILGQKVEFLVSFYNNEISEKSEIFDDQFSVERPDGSNFTLKIRSTKLEDSAMYFCASSIVRGTDTQYFGPGTRLTVL.